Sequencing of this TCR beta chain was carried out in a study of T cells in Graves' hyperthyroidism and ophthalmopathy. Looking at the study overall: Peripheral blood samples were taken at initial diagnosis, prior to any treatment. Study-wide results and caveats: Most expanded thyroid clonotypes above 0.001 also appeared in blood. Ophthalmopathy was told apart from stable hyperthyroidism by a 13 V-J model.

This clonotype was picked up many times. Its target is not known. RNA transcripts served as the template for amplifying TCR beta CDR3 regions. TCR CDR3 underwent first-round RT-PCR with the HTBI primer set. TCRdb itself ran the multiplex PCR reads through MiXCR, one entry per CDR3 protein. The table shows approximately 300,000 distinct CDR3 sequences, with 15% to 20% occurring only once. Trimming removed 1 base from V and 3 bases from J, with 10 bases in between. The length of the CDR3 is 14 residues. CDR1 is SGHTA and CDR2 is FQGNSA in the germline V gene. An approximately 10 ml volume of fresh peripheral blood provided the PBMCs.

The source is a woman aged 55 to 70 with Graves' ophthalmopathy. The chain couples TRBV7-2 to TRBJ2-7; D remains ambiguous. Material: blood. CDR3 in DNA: TGTGCCAGCAGCTTAGGGCTTGGGCGCTACGAGCAGTACTTC. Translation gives CASSLGLGRYEQYF. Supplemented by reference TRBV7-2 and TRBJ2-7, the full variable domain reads GAGVSQSPSNKVTEKGKDVELRCDPISGHTALYWYRQSLGQGLEFLIYFQGNSAPDKSGLPSDRFSAERTGGSVSTLTIQRTQQEDSAVYLCASSLGLGRYEQYFGPGTRLTVT.